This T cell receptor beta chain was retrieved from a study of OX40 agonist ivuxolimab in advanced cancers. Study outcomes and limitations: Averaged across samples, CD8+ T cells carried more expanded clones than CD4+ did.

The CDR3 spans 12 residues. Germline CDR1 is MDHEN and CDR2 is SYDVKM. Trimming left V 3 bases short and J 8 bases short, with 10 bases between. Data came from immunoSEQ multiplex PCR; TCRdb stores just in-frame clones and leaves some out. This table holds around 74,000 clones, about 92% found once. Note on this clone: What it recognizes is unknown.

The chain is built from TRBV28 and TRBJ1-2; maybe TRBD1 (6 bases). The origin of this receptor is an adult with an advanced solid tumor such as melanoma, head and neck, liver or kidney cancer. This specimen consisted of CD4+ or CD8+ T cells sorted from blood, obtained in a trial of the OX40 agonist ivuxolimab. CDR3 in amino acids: CASSLSGAGYTF. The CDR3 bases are TGTGCCAGCAGTTTGTCAGGGGCCGGCTACACCTTC.